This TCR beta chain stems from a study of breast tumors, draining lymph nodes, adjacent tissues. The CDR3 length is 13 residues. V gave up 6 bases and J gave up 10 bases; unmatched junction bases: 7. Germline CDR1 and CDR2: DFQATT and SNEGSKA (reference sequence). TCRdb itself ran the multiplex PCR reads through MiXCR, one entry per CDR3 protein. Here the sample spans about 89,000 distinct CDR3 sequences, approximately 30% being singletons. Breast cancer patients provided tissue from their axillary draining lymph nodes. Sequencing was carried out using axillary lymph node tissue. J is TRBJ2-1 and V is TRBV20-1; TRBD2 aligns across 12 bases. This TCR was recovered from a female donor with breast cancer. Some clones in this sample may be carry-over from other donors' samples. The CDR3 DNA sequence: TGCAGTGCCAGGGGACTAGCGGGCGGAGAGCAGTTCTTC. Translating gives CSARGLAGGEQFF.